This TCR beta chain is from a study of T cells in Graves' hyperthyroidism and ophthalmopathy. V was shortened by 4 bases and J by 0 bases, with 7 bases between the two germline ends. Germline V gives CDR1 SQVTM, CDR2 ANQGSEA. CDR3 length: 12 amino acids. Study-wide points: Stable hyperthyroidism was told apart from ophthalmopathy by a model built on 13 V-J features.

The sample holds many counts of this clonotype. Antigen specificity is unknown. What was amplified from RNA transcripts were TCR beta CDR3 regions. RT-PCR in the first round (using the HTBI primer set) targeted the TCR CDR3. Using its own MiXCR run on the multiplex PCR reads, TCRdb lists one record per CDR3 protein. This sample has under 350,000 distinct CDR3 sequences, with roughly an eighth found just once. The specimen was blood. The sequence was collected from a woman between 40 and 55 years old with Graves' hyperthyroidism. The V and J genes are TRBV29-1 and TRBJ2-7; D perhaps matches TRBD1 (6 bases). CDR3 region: CSVGDISYEQYF. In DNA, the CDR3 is TGCAGCGTTGGGGACATCTCCTACGAGCAGTACTTC.